The T cell receptor (beta chain) described here comes from a study of CD8+ T cells in alopecia areata. RNA extraction was followed by reverse transcription into cDNA, which acted as the sequencing template. Measured with immunoSEQ multiplex PCR; TCRdb has only the in-frame clones, and not every one. The repertoire includes tens of thousands of clones, 65% to 80% of them detected once, and around 19% sits in the top ten. General study results and limits: Lesional scalp, notably in alopecia totalis/universalis, had clonality above that of normal scalp. Scalp samples also yield sequences from resident alphabeta T cells of normal skin.

As concerns this clone: Its specificity is unknown.

Germline V gives CDR1 MRHNA, CDR2 SNTAGT. Germline trimming cut 5 bases from V and 4 bases from J; bases unmatched to any gene: 9. The CDR3 totals 15 residues. Peripheral blood and lesional scalp punch biopsies came from alopecia areata patients. The sequenced material came from NKG2D-low CD8+ T cells sorted from blood. This receptor was identified in a human donor with alopecia areata. The genes are TRBV6-4 and TRBJ2-3, with 7 bases that match TRBD2. In DNA, the CDR3 is TGTGCCAGCAGTACGGTAGGCGGGAGTGCAGATACGCAGTATTTT. Protein product: CASSTVGGSADTQYF.